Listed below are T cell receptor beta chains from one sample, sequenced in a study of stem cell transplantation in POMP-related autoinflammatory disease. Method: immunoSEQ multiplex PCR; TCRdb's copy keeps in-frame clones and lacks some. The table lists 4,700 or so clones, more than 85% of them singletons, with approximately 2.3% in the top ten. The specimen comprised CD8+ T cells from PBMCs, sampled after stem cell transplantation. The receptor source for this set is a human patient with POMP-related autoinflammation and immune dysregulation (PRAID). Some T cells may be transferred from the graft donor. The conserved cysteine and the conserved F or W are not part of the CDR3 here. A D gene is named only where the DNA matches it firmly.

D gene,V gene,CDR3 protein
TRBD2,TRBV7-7,ASSQGLAGDNEQF
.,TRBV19,ASSPGADGYT
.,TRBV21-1,ASSRSRQGTTTNEKLF
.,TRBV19,ASRKDGLNTGELF
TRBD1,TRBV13,ASSPIGQGIYEQY
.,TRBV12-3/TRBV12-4,ASSWGQHYGYT
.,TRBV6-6,ASSTDYGYT
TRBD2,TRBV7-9,ASSDPTSGRGNEQF
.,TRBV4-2,ASSQELLSGYT
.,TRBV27,ASRPLTGPGELF
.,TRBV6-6,ASSYGDEQF
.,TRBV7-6,ASSPPAATGNEQF
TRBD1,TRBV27,ASSGQGAGYGYT
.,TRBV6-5,ASSYVGKNSPLH
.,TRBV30,AWGVGGATEAF
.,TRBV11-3,ASSLPPNTEAF
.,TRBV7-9,ASSFLADYEQY
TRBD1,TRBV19,ASTPGQGVSGSPLH
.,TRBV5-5,ASSLDTNTEAF
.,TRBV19,ASSAPQRAHTEAF
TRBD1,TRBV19,ASSIEDRGNQPQH
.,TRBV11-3,ASSLDRGGQETQY
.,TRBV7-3,ASSLTGTYETQY
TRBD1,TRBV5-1,ASSSDRGNTEAF
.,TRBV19,ASSMVVRDEQF
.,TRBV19,ASSKEQGLTYEQY
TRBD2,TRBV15,ATSGLRAGPSTDTQY
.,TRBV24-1,ATSTAYNEQF
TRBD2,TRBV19,ASSLGLAGPYEQY
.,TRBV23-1,ASSQSAGQWEFYEQY
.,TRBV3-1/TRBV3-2,ASSQGVEQY
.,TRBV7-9,ASSLGVRLNYNEQF
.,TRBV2,ASVRGSVNPPKNIQY
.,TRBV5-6,ASSLVDQAETQY
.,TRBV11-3,ASSPRLRGATGELF
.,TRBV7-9,ASSPPGPSTDTQY
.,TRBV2,ASSGAGDPYEQY
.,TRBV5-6,ASSGDAAEQF
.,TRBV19,ASSIGGLNTEAF
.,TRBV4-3,ASSQDRGGFEQF
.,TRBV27,ASSPGGGLPNTIY
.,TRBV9,ASSPRGEWSGNTIY
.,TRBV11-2,ASSLGPAGGYEQY
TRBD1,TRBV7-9,ASRPFDRGQEQY
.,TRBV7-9,ASSEAPSNQPQH
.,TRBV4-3,ASSQSRGFSYNEQF
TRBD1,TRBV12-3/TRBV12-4,ASSPGTGPQF
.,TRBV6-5,ASSYSVYRQETQY
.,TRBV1,TSTLCGNMDRARENEQF
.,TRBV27,ASLEAMARSGNTIY
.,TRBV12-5,ASGGTGTGDTEAF
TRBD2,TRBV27,ASSPLAEKYEQY
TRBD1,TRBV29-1,SVGDSSGNTIY
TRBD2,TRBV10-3,ANVMIAGVVHLRDEQF
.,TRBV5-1,ASSLTGLETQY
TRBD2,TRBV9,ASSVELAGVYGEQF